This T cell receptor beta chain was identified in a study of lymphopenia after photon versus proton radiotherapy. Clones were read by immunoSEQ multiplex PCR, and TCRdb kept only the in-frame ones, dropping some. The sample includes about 50,000 clones, around 82% of them seen just once. Worth noting for this clone: Its target is unknown.

Germline V gene lookup returns CDR1 LNHDA and CDR2 SQIVND (reference sequence). The germline V and J ends were trimmed by 7 bases and 8 bases, with 11 bases remaining between them. This CDR3 has 11 residues. Overall study results and limits: Relative stability marked proton patients; photon patients lost diversity and naive cells. Oligoclonal CD8+ Temra expansion after nadir drove photon patients' diversity drop. Survival link was tested only in deceased patients; proton benefit remains a possibility.

The J gene is TRBJ1-2, the V gene TRBV19; the D gene is possibly TRBD1 (5 bases). The sequences come from peripheral blood, collected from a patient treated with photon-based radiotherapy. The receptor's source is a man in his fifties with gastric cancer. As DNA, the CDR3 is TGTGCCAGTAACGGGGCTATGGGCTACACCTTC. Translating gives CASNGAMGYTF.